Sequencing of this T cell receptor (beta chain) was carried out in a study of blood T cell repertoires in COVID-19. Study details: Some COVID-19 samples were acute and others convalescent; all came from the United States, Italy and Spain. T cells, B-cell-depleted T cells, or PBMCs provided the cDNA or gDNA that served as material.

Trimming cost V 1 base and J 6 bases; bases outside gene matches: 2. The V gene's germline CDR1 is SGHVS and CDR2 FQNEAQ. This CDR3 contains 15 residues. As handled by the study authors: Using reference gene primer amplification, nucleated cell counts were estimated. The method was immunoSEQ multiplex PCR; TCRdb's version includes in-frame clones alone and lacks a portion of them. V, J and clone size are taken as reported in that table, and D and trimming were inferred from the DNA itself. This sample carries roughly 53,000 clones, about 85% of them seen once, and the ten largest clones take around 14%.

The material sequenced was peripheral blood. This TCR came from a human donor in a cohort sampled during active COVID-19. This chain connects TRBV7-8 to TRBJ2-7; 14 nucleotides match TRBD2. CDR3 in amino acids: CASSLGLAGGGEQYF. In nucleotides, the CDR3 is TGTGCCAGCAGCTTAGGACTAGCGGGAGGGGGCGAGCAGTACTTC.